The 30 T cell receptor beta chains in this list originate from one sample, sequenced in a study of CD8 T cells in ankylosing spondylitis. Study outcomes and limitations: Characteristic, it appeared, of ankylosing spondylitis blood was a TCR beta motif of about eight highly homologous variants.

Their specific antigens are unknown. One entry per CDR3 protein, called by TCRdb with MiXCR from the 5' RACE reads. Here the sample spans over 700,000 distinct CDR3 sequences, around 19% being singletons. Material for sequencing was blood, either unsorted or a sorted T cell fraction (not recorded which). The receptors here all came from a male donor with ankylosing spondylitis.

J is TRBJ2-1 and V is TRBV5-1; 10 nucleotides align to TRBD2. The CDR3 covers 15 residues. Germline CDR1 SGHRS, CDR2 YFSETQ. V dropped 4 bases and J dropped 5; count of bases not matched to a gene: 6. The chain's CDR3 is CASSQGLARDNEQFF. CDR3 coding DNA: TGCGCCAGCAGCCAGGGACTAGCGAGGGACAATGAGCAGTTCTTC.

This clonotype was detected only a few times. The gene calls are TRBV20-1 and TRBJ1-5; D is possibly TRBD1 (5 bases). This CDR3 contains 16 residues. CDR1 is DFQATT and CDR2 is SNEGSKA in the germline V gene (reference sequence). Trimming removed 3 bases at V and 2 bases at J, with 17 bases between. Here the CDR3 DNA reads TGCAGTGCTAGTCCCCAGGGCCAAGGGGGCAATCAGCCCCAGCATTTT. Translating gives CSASPQGQGGNQPQHF.

The V gene is TRBV20-1, the J gene TRBJ2-5; 8 bases align to TRBD2. Unmatched junction bases numbered 9, after V lost 2 bases and J lost 4 bases. The CDR3 spans 15 residues. Per germline, CDR1 DFQATT and CDR2 SNEGSKA (reference sequence). CDR3 nucleotides: TGCAGTGCTAGAAAGGGGTTCAGCGGGAGAGAGACCCAGTACTTC. Translation gives CSARKGFSGRETQYF.

This clonotype appeared a few times. The chain has TRBV7-8 and TRBJ2-1; 7 bases are shared with TRBD1. The CDR3 totals 15 residues. CDR1 SGHVS and CDR2 FQNEAQ come from the germline V gene. The V and J ends lost 6 bases and 2 bases, in that order; junction bases with no gene match: 7. The CDR3 bases are TGTGCCAGCAGTCTCCGGGACAGCACCTACAATGAGCAGTTCTTC. This gives the protein CASSLRDSTYNEQFF.

In this sample, this clonotype turned up a few times. The J gene is TRBJ2-7, the V gene TRBV20-1; no definite D call. CDR1 is DFQATT, CDR2 SNEGSKA, per germline (reference sequence). This CDR3 has 12 amino acids. Trimming removed 1 base at V and 4 bases at J, with 8 bases between. The DNA of the CDR3 is TGCAGTGCTAGAGCTGACGGGTACGAGCAGTACTTC. This gives the protein CSARADGYEQYF.

V gene TRBV7-3 combines with J gene TRBJ2-1; TRBD1 matches at 7 bases. Trimming cost V 2 bases and J 0 bases; bases outside gene matches: 7. The length of the CDR3 is 17 residues. The germline V gene encodes CDR1 SGHTA and CDR2 FQGTGA. This CDR3 is CASSLLPGGSSYNEQFF. The CDR3 nucleotides are TGTGCCAGCAGCTTACTTCCAGGGGGTAGCTCCTACAATGAGCAGTTCTTC.

The chain links TRBV6-2 or TRBV6-3 to TRBJ2-2, with D tentatively TRBD1 (6 bases). In germline, CDR1 is MNHEY, CDR2 SVGEGT. V lost 6 bases and J lost 6, with 23 bases in between. CDR3 length: 17 residues. This chain's CDR3 is CASSMTTGTPPAGELFF. DNA of the CDR3: TGTGCCAGCAGCATGACGACCGGGACACCCCCGGCCGGGGAGCTGTTTTTT.

This clonotype has more than one count but fewer than ten. CDR3 in DNA: TGTGCCAGCAGAGACCGGATCCTTAATGAGCAGTTCTTC. Translation gives CASRDRILNEQFF. V and J are TRBV28 and TRBJ2-1; D gene unclear. This CDR3 has 13 amino acids. The ends were cut back, 6 bases at V and 7 bases at J, with 13 bases in the middle. Per the germline V gene, CDR1 is MDHEN and CDR2 is SYDVKM.

This chain links TRBV18 with TRBJ2-7, with TRBD1 matching over 8 bases. The V and J ends lost 3 bases and 4 bases, in that order; junction bases with no gene match: 8. CDR1 is KGHSH and CDR2 is LQKENI in the germline V gene. The CDR3 covers 15 residues. CDR3 in DNA: TGTGCCAGCTCACCGTCGACAGGGGCGGGGTACGAGCAGTACTTC. Translating it yields CASSPSTGAGYEQYF.

This rearrangement joins TRBV6-4 to TRBJ2-3; tentatively, D is TRBD1 (6 bases). CDR1 MRHNA and CDR2 SNTAGT come from the germline V gene. The CDR3 runs 15 residues. Deletions cut 0 bases from V and 4 bases from J, with 11 bases between. CDR3 in DNA: TGTGCCAGCAGTGACTCAGTACAGGGTGCAGATACGCAGTATTTT. It specifies CASSDSVQGADTQYF.

This clonotype was picked up many times. This chain links TRBV20-1 with TRBJ2-7; TRBD1 matches at 9 bases. Trimming took 5 bases from V and 5 from J; bases not matched to a gene: 10. CDR1 DFQATT and CDR2 SNEGSKA come from the germline V gene (reference sequence). The CDR3 has 14 amino acids. Here the CDR3 DNA reads TGCAGTGCTGTTGCCGGGACAGGGTACCACGAGCAGTACTTC. Translated: CSAVAGTGYHEQYF.

This clonotype has only a few counts. V and J are TRBV4-1 and TRBJ2-7, with 7 bases lining up with TRBD1. The CDR3 has 16 amino acids. Trimming cost V 0 bases and J 2 bases; bases outside gene matches: 7. Germline CDR1 and CDR2: MGHRA and YSYEKL. CDR3 in amino acids: CASSQERTGATYEQYF. In DNA, the CDR3 is TGCGCCAGCAGCCAAGAAAGGACAGGCGCGACCTACGAGCAGTACTTC.

This clonotype was detected a few times. One junction end does not reproduce the germline sequence, and a read error may be involved. The chain carries TRBV18 and TRBJ1-1, with no clear D. Germline V gene sequence: CDR1 KGHSH, CDR2 LQKENI. This CDR3 has 12 residues. The CDR3 protein is CASSPRNAEAFF. The DNA for the CDR3 is TGTGCCAGCTCACCACGGAACGCTGAAGCTTTCTTT.

This clonotype was seen only a few times. J is TRBJ1-1 and V is TRBV6-2 or TRBV6-3; no firm D call. This CDR3 is 14 amino acids long. Germline V CDR1 and CDR2: MNHEY, SVGEGT. V was trimmed by 5 bases and J by 1 base, leaving 11 bases between them. The CDR3 reads CASSHGTWNTEAFF. In nucleotides, the CDR3 is TGTGCCAGCAGTCACGGCACGTGGAACACTGAAGCTTTCTTT.

The V and J genes are TRBV7-8 and TRBJ2-7; no clear D gene. With 5 bases removed from V and 2 bases from J, the gap between germline ends came to 13 bases. The length of the CDR3 is 14 residues. Germline CDR1 SGHVS, CDR2 FQNEAQ. The chain's CDR3 is CASSDYDGTYEQYF. DNA of the CDR3: TGTGCCAGCAGCGATTACGACGGCACCTACGAGCAGTACTTC.

This clonotype was observed a few times. The chain combines TRBV28 with TRBJ2-5, with D perhaps matching TRBD2 (5 bases). CDR3 length: 17 residues. Germline assignment: CDR1 MDHEN and CDR2 SYDVKM. V lost 6 bases and J 4 bases, leaving 24 bases between the germline ends. The CDR3 loop reads CASSLRESRSYPETQYF. The CDR3 DNA follows: TGTGCCAGCAGCTTAAGGGAGTCCCGTTCTTATCCAGAGACCCAGTACTTC.

The V call is TRBV4-2, the J call TRBJ2-2; no firm D call. Germline CDR1 is LGHNA and CDR2 is YNFKEQ. Trimming shortened V by 0 bases and J by 1 base, and 3 bases separated the two germline ends. The CDR3 contains 14 residues. CDR3 bases: TGTGCCAGCAGCCAAGAGTGGAACACCGGGGAGCTGTTTTTT. It encodes CASSQEWNTGELFF.

This clonotype was counted many times. The V call is TRBV12-3 or TRBV12-4, the J call TRBJ1-1; D ambiguous. The CDR3 sequence is 10 residues long. V lost 7 bases, J lost 8 bases, and 8 bases lay in between. The CDR3 spells CASTTEEAFF. CDR3 nucleotides: TGTGCCAGCACGACGGAAGAAGCTTTCTTT.

The chain links TRBV11-2 to TRBJ2-1; no clear D gene. Germline CDR1 reads SGHAT; CDR2 reads FQNNGV. The CDR3 sequence is 12 residues long. V dropped 5 bases and J dropped 7 bases, with 9 bases sitting between them. CDR3 bases: TGTGCCAGCAGCCAGTATTTGAATGAGCAGTTCTTC. This translates into CASSQYLNEQFF. The variable domain in full, completed from reference TRBV11-2 and TRBJ2-1, reads EAGVAQSPRYKIIEKRQSVAFWCNPISGHATLYWYQQILGQGPKLLIQFQNNGVVDDSQLPKDRFSAERLKGVDSTLKIQPAKLEDSAVYLCASSQYLNEQFFGPGTRLTVL.

The chain combines TRBV6-5 with TRBJ2-1; TRBD2 aligns across 13 bases. CDR3 length equals 17 residues. The trim removed 5 bases at V and 6 bases at J, leaving 10 bases unmatched. Germline V lookup: CDR1 MNHEY, CDR2 SVGAGI. The CDR3 spells CASSLLPTSGRTNEQFF. The CDR3 nucleotides read TGTGCCAGCAGTCTACTCCCGACTAGCGGGAGGACCAATGAGCAGTTCTTC.

This clonotype was recorded a few times. The rearrangement links TRBV7-6 to TRBJ2-7; TRBD2 might be the D (6 bases). The germline gives CDR1 SGHVS, CDR2 FNYEAQ. The germline V and J ends were trimmed by 6 bases and 0 bases, with 18 bases remaining between them. CDR3 size: 16 residues. In DNA, the CDR3 is TGTGCCAGCAGTCCCGACCCAGGAGGGGCCTCCTACGAGCAGTACTTC. Translated, it gives CASSPDPGGASYEQYF.

The chain has TRBV7-2 and TRBJ1-1; D is perhaps TRBD1 (6 bases). V was cut by 8 bases and J by 0 bases, with 13 bases left in between. The CDR3 is 14 residues long. Germline V gene sequence: CDR1 SGHTA, CDR2 FQGNSA. For the CDR3, the DNA is TGTGCCAGCCAGGGGTATACTCTGAACACTGAAGCTTTCTTT. Protein sequence: CASQGYTLNTEAFF.

This clonotype was seen a few times. Here the CDR3 reads CSVTGAGGSEKLFF. In DNA form, the CDR3 reads TGCAGCGTTACAGGGGCCGGAGGGAGTGAAAAACTGTTTTTT. This chain links TRBV29-1 with TRBJ1-4; 7 bases map to TRBD1. Germline V gives CDR1 SQVTM, CDR2 ANQGSEA. The CDR3 spans 14 residues. J was trimmed by 7 bases and V by 5 bases; bases with no gene match: 10.

This clonotype was seen a handful of times. This chain uses TRBV5-8 with TRBJ2-7, with D possibly TRBD2 on 6 matching bases. Germline CDR1 and CDR2: SGHTS and YDEGEE. The CDR3 totals 15 residues. Trimming cost V 4 bases and J 0 bases, with 14 bases left between them. CDR3 region: CASSLSFGGSYEQYF. CDR3 DNA: TGTGCCAGCAGCCTGAGCTTCGGGGGCTCCTACGAGCAGTACTTC.

There are a few counts of this clonotype. The J gene is TRBJ2-3, the V gene TRBV7-9; tentatively, D is TRBD2 (5 bases). Per germline, CDR1 SEHNR and CDR2 FQNEAQ (reference sequence). The CDR3 contains 12 residues. Trimming pared 7 bases from V and 6 bases from J, leaving 11 bases between. CDR3 amino acids: CASTAGGDTQYF. Written as DNA, the CDR3 is TGTGCCAGCACCGCGGGCGGGGATACGCAGTATTTT.

The chain uses TRBV28 and TRBJ2-1, with D possibly TRBD1 on 5 matching bases. The germline V and J ends were trimmed by 4 bases and 9 bases, with 16 bases remaining between them. The CDR3 covers 14 residues. Germline V lookup: CDR1 MDHEN, CDR2 SYDVKM. This chain's CDR3 is CASSSRIRQGEQFF. The CDR3 DNA sequence: TGTGCCAGCAGTTCCCGGATACGTCAGGGTGAGCAGTTCTTC.

This clonotype was observed a handful of times. The chain uses TRBV30 and TRBJ2-3; D unresolved. The germline V and J ends were trimmed by 5 bases and 0 bases, with 6 bases remaining between them. The germline gives CDR1 GTSNPN, CDR2 SVGIG (reference sequence). The CDR3 consists of 12 residues. The CDR3 coding sequence is TGTGCCTGGGGATGGAGCACAGATACGCAGTATTTT. This encodes CAWGWSTDTQYF.

The chain joins TRBV11-1 to TRBJ1-5; 8 bases agree with TRBD1. V dropped 1 base and J dropped 3; count of bases not matched to a gene: 11. The CDR3 loop spans 18 amino acids. Germline loops: CDR1 SGHAT, CDR2 FQDESV (reference sequence). The CDR3 region is CASSLGPSPGGINQPQHF. The CDR3 DNA reads TGTGCCAGCAGCTTAGGCCCCTCCCCAGGGGGCATCAATCAGCCCCAGCATTTT.

The genes are TRBV10-3 and TRBJ2-7; 8 nucleotides line up with TRBD1. The V gene's germline CDR1 is ENHRY and CDR2 SYGVKD. With 6 bases clipped from V and 3 bases from J, the junction kept 16 bases outside the gene matches. This CDR3 region has 17 residues. DNA of the CDR3: TGTGCCATCAGCGGGACTGAAGGACAGGGCACGTTCTACGAGCAGTACTTC. Amino acid sequence: CAISGTEGQGTFYEQYF.

This chain connects TRBV6-5 to TRBJ1-2, with D perhaps matching TRBD1 (6 bases). The ends were cut back, 2 bases at V and 8 bases at J, with 21 bases in the middle. Germline CDR1 and CDR2: MNHEY and SVGAGI. The CDR3 runs to 16 residues. CDR3 nucleotides: TGTGCCAGCAGTTACCCCCGGGAGGGGGGGGCACTCGGCTACACCTTC. Protein product: CASSYPREGGALGYTF.